Below, one T cell receptor beta chain is given with its context. This CDR3 is built from 15 residues. Trimming pared 3 bases from V and 5 bases from J, leaving 17 bases between. The V gene's germline CDR1 is GTSNPN and CDR2 SVGIG (reference sequence). These data are taken from a study of blood T cells in healthy people across ages. The use of a sample-barcoded 5' primer and a J-beta primer mix characterized a second PCR of 7 to 11 cycles. Samples each returned at least 3 million CDR3-containing paired-end reads. TCRdb recomputed calls from the 5' RACE reads with MiXCR, one row per CDR3 protein. The sample has 650,000 to 1,000,000 distinct CDR3 sequences; 35% to 40% are singletons.

The clonotype comes from a man aged 18 to 30 in good health. The rearrangement joins TRBV30 to TRBJ2-1; perhaps TRBD2 as D (6 bases). The sequenced sample was blood. The CDR3 sequence is CAWRESGDNNNEQFF. As DNA, the CDR3 is TGTGCCTGGAGGGAGTCGGGGGATAACAACAATGAGCAGTTCTTC.